This T cell receptor beta chain is from a study of response to subunit inactivated influenza vaccine. Broader study findings: Authors suggested each seasonal influenza vaccination recruits few new T cells.

This clonotype showed up just a few times. Its antigen is as yet unknown. This CDR3 comprises 12 residues. V lost 6 bases, J lost 15 bases, and 18 bases lay in between. A single record per CDR3 protein comes from TCRdb applying MiXCR to the RT-PCR reads. This table holds hundreds of thousands of distinct CDR3 sequences, roughly 14% found once. The material was PBMCs from blood, obtained 11 to 12 days after vaccination. This clonotype originated in a man aged 45 to 65 who received an inactivated influenza vaccine. The chain couples TRBV12-3 or TRBV12-4 to TRBJ2-1, with D perhaps matching TRBD1 or TRBD2 (5 bases each). The CDR3 is CASRGDGRATFF. The CDR3 bases are TGTGCCAGCAGGGGGGACGGACGAGCGACGTTCTTC.